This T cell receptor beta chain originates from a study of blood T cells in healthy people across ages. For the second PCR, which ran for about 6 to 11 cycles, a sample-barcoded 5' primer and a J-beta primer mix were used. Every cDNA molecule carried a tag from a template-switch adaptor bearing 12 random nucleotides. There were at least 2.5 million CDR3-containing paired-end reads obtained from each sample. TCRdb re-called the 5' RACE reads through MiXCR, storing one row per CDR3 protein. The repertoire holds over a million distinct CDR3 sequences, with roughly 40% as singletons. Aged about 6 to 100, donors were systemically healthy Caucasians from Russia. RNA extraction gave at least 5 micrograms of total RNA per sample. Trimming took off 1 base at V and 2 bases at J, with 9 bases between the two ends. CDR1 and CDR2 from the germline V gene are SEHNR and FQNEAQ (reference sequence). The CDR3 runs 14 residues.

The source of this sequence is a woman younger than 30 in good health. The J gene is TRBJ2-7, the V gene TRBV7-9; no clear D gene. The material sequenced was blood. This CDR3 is CASSLGRNTYEQYF. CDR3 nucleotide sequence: TGTGCCAGCAGCTTAGGTCGGAATACCTACGAGCAGTACTTC.